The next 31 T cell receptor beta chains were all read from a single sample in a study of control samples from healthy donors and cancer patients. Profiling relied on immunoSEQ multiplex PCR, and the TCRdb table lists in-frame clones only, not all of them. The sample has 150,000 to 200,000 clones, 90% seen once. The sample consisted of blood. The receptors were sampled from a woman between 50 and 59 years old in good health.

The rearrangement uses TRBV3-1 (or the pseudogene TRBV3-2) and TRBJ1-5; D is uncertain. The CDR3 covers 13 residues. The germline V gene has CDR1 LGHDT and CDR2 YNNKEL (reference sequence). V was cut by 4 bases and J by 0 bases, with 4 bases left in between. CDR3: CASSLNSNQPQHF. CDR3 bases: TGTGCCAGCAGCCTAAATAGCAATCAGCCCCAGCATTTT.

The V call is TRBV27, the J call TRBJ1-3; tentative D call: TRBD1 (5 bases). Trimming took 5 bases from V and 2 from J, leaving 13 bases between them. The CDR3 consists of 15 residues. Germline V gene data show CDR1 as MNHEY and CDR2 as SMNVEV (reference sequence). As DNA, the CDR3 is TGTGCCAGCAGTCCCATGGCAGGGCCTGGAAACACCATATATTTT. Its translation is CASSPMAGPGNTIYF.

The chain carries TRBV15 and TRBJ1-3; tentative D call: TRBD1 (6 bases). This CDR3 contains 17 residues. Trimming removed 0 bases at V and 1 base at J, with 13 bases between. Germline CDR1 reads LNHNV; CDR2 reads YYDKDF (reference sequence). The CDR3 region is CATSRDWEQGSGNTIYF. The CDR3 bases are TGTGCCACCAGCAGAGATTGGGAACAGGGTTCTGGAAACACCATATATTTT.

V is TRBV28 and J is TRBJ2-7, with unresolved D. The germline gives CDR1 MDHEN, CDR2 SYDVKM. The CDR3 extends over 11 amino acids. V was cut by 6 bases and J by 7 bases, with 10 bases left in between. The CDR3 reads CASSPEREQYF. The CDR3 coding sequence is TGTGCCAGCAGCCCCGAGAGGGAGCAGTACTTC.

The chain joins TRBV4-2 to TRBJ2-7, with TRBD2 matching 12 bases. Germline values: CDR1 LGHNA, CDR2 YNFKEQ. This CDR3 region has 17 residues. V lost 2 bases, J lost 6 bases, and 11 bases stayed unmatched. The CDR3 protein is CASSQTSGRPYGGEQYF. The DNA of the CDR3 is TGTGCCAGCAGCCAAACTAGCGGGAGGCCCTACGGGGGCGAGCAGTACTTC.

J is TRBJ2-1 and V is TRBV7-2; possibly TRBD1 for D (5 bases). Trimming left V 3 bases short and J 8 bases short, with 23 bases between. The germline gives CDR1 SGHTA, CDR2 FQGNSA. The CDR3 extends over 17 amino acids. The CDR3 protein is CASSLFPAGSLRDEQFF. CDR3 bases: TGTGCCAGCAGCTTGTTTCCGGCAGGGTCCCTTAGGGATGAGCAGTTCTTC. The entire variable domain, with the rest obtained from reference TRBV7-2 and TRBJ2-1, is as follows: GAGVSQSPSNKVTEKGKDVELRCDPISGHTALYWYRQSLGQGLEFLIYFQGNSAPDKSGLPSDRFSAERTGGSVSTLTIQRTQQEDSAVYLCASSLFPAGSLRDEQFFGPGTRLTVL.

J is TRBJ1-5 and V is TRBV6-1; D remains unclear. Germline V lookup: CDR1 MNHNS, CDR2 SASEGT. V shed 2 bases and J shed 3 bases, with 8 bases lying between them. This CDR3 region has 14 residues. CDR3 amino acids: CASSERQANQPQHF. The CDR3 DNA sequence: TGTGCCAGCAGTGAACGGCAGGCCAATCAGCCCCAGCATTTT.

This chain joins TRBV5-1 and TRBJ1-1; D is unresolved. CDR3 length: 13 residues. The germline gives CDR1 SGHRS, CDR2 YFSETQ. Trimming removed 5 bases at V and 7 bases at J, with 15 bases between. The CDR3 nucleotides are TGCGCCAGCAGACCACCGGGCGGCGGTGAAGCTTTCTTT. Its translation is CASRPPGGGEAFF.

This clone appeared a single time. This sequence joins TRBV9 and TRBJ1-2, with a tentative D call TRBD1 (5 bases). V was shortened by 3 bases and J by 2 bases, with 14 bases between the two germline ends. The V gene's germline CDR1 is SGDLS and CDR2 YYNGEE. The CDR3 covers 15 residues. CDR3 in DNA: TGTGCCAGCAGCGGGGGGTGGGAATCCAACTATGGCTACACCTTC. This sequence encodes CASSGGWESNYGYTF.

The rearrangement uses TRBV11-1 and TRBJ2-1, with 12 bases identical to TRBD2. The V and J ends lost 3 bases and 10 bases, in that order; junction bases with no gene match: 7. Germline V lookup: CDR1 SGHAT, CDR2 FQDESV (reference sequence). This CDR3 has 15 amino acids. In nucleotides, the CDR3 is TGTGCCAGCAGCTTTACAACTAGCGGGAGGAAGGAGCAGTTCTTC. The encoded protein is CASSFTTSGRKEQFF.

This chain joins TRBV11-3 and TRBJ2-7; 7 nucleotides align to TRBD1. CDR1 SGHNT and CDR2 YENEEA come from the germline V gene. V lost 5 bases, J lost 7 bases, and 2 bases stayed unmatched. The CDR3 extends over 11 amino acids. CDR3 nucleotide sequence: TGTGCCAGCAGCAAGACAGGGGAGCAGTACTTC. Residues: CASSKTGEQYF.

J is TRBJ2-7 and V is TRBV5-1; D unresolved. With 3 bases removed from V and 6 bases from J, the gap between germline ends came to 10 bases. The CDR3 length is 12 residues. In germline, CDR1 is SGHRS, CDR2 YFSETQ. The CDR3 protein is CASSYDPPEQYF. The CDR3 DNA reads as TGCGCCAGCAGCTACGATCCACCCGAGCAGTACTTC. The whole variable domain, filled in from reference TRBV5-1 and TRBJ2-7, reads KAGVTQTPRYLIKTRGQQVTLSCSPISGHRSVSWYQQTPGQGLQFLFEYFSETQRNKGNFPGRFSGRQFSNSRSEMNVSTLELGDSALYLCASSYDPPEQYFGPGTRLTVT.

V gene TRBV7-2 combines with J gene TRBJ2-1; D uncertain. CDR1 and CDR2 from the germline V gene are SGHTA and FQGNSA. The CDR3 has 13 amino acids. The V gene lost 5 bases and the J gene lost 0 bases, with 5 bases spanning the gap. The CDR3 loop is CASSQNSYNEQFF. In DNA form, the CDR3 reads TGTGCCAGCAGCCAAAACTCCTACAATGAGCAGTTCTTC.

For the CDR3, the DNA is TGTGCCAGCAGGTTAATAGGATGGTATGGCTACACCTTC. Protein sequence: CASRLIGWYGYTF. The rearrangement links TRBV6-5 to TRBJ1-2; D ambiguous. The germline V gene has CDR1 MNHEY and CDR2 SVGAGI. Trimming took 6 bases from V and 5 from J, leaving 13 bases between them. This CDR3 contains 13 residues.

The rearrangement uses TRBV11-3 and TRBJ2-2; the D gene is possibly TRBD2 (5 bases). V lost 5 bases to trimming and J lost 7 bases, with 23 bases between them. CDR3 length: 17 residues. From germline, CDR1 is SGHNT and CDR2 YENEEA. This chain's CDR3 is CASSPGYTRMEVGELFF. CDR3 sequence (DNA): TGTGCCAGCAGCCCTGGATACACGAGGATGGAGGTCGGGGAGCTGTTTTTT.

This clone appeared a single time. This CDR3 is CASSLPQGARTEAFF. CDR3 DNA sequence: TGTGCCAGCAGTTTGCCCCAGGGGGCGCGGACTGAAGCTTTCTTT. The V gene is TRBV28, the J gene TRBJ1-1, with 8 bases aligning to TRBD1. V shed 3 bases and J 5 bases; nucleotides not matched to a gene: 8. CDR1 is MDHEN and CDR2 is SYDVKM in the germline V gene. The CDR3 spans 15 residues.

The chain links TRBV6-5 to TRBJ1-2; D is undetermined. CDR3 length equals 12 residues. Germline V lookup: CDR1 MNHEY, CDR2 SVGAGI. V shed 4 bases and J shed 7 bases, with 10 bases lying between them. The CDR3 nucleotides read TGTGCCAGCAGTTCAGGTTTGGGTGGCTACACCTTC. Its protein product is CASSSGLGGYTF.

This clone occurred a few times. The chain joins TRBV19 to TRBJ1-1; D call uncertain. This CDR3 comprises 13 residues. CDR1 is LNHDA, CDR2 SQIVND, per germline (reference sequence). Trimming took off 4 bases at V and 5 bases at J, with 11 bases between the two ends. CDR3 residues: CASSTIGGTEAFF. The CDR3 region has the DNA TGTGCCAGTAGTACCATAGGAGGGACTGAAGCTTTCTTT.

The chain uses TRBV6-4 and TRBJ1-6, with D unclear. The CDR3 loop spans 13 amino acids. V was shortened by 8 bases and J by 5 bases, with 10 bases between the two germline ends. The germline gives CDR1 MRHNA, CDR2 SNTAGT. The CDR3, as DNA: TGTGCCAGCGCCCTGGCGGATAATTCACCCCTCCACTTT. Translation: CASALADNSPLHF.

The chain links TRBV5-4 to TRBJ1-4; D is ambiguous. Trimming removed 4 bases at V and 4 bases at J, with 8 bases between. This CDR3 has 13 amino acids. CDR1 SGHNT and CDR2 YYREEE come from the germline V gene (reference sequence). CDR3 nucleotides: TGTGCCAGCAGCCGCCGGAGTAATGAAAAACTGTTTTTT. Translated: CASSRRSNEKLFF. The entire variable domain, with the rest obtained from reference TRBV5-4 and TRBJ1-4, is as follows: ETGVTQSPTHLIKTRGQQVTLRCSSQSGHNTVSWYQQALGQGPQFIFQYYREEENGRGNFPPRFSGLQFPNYSSELNVNALELDDSALYLCASSRRSNEKLFFGSGTQLSVL.

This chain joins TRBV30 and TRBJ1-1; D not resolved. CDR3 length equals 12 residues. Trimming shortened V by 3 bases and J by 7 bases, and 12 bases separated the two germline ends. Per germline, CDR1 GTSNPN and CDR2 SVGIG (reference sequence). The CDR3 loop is CAWRQYSFEAFF. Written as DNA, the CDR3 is TGTGCCTGGAGGCAGTATTCCTTTGAAGCTTTCTTT.

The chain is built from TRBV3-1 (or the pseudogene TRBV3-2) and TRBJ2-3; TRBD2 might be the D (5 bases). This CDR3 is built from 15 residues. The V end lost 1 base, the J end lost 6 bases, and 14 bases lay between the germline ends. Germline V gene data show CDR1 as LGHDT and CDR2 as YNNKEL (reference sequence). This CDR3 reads CASSQAGGFPDTQYF. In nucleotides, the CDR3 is TGTGCCAGCAGCCAAGCCGGCGGGTTCCCCGATACGCAGTATTTT.

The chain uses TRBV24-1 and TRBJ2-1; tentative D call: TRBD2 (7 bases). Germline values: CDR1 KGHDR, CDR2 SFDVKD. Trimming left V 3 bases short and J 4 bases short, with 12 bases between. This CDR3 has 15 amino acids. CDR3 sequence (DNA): TGTGCCACCAGTGATCCCAGGGGACTATACAATGAGCAGTTCTTC. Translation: CATSDPRGLYNEQFF.

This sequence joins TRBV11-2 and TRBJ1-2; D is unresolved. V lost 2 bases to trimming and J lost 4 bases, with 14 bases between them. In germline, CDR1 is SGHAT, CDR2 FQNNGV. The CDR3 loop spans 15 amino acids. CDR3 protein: CASSLPATRTYGYTF. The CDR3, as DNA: TGTGCCAGCAGCTTACCAGCAACTAGGACCTATGGCTACACCTTC.

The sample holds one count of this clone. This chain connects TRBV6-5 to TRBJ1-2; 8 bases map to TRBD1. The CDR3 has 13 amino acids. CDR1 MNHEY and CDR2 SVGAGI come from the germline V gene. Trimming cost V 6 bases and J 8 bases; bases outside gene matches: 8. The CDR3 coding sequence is TGTGCCAGCAGGCCAGGGGGCTCCAGCGGCTACACCTTC. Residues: CASRPGGSSGYTF.

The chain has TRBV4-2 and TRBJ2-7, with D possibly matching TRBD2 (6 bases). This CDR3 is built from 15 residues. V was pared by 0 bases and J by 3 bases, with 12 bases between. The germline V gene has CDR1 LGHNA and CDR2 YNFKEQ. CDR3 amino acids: CASSQEGDSRYEQYF. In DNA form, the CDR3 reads TGTGCCAGCAGCCAAGAAGGGGACTCTCGCTACGAGCAGTACTTC.

CDR3 protein: CASSAGSSAREQYF. The CDR3 coding sequence is TGTGCCAGCAGTGCTGGGAGTTCAGCTCGCGAGCAGTACTTC. The chain joins TRBV2 to TRBJ2-7; possible D gene TRBD2, 5 bases. Trimming took 4 bases from V and 6 from J, leaving 16 bases between them. The CDR3 totals 14 residues. Per germline, CDR1 SNHLY and CDR2 FYNNEI.

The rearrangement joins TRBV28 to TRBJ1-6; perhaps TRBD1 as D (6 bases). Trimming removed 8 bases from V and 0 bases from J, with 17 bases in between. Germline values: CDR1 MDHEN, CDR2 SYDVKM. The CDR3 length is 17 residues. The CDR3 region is CASRRGQLSSYNSPLHF. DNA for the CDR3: TGTGCCAGCCGCCGGGGACAACTGAGCTCCTATAATTCACCCCTCCACTTT.

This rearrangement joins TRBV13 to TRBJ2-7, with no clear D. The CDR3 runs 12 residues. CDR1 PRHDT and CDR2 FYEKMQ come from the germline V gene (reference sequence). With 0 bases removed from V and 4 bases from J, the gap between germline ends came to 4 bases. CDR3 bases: TGTGCCAGCAGCTTAGGACGGTACGAGCAGTACTTC. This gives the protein CASSLGRYEQYF.

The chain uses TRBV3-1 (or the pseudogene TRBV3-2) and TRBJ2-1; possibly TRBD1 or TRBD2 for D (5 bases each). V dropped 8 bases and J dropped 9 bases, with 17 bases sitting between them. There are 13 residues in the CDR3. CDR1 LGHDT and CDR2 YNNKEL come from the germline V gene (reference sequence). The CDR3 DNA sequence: TGTGCCAGCCGCGCAGGATTTGGGGGTGAGCAGTTCTTC. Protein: CASRAGFGGEQFF.

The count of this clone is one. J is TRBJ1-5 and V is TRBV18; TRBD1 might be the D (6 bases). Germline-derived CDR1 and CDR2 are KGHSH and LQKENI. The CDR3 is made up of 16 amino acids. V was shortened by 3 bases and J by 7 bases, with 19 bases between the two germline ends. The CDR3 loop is CASSPIAGGERQPQHF. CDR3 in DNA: TGTGCCAGCTCACCGATTGCGGGGGGCGAGAGACAGCCCCAGCATTTT. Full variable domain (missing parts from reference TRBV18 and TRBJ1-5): NAGVMQNPRHLVRRRGQEARLRCSPMKGHSHVYWYRQLPEEGLKFMVYLQKENIIDESGMPKERFSAEFPKEGPSILRIQQVVRGDSAAYFCASSPIAGGERQPQHFGDGTRLSIL.